These T cell receptor beta chains were read from a single sample in a study of Ad26.COV2.S vaccination and SARS-CoV-2 variants. Clones were read by immunoSEQ multiplex PCR, and TCRdb kept only the in-frame ones, dropping some. The sample has roughly 300,000 clones; approximately 86% are singletons. The sequencing used peripheral blood, collected in a trial of Ad26.COV2.S vaccine versus placebo. The receptors originated from a person between 18 and 65 years old who received the Ad26.COV2.S COVID-19 vaccine or a placebo. The CDR3 runs from the conserved cysteine through the conserved F or W. Each record gives: clone size, V gene, D gene, J gene, CDR3 protein, CDR3 DNA. The D gene is left open where the match is weak. Some rows mark clone size as missing; the rest say once, few, many or name a class of expanded clone.

>.|TRBV4-3|TRBD1|TRBJ1-6
CASSQEGQGASPLHF
TGCGCCAGCAGCCAAGAAGGACAGGGAGCTTCACCCCTCCACTTT
>once|TRBV4-3|TRBD2|TRBJ2-1
CASSQVEGLAAYNEQFF
TGCGCCAGCAGCCAAGTGGAAGGGCTAGCGGCCTACAATGAGCAGTTCTTC
>.|TRBV19|.|TRBJ1-6
CASSIPSAMNSPLHF
TGTGCCAGTAGTATCCCCTCAGCGATGAATTCACCCCTCCACTTT
>.|TRBV19|.|TRBJ1-1
CASSPQVYTEAFF
TGTGCCAGTAGTCCACAGGTCTACACTGAAGCTTTCTTT
>.|TRBV28|.|TRBJ2-3
CASGWADTQYF
TGTGCCAGTGGGTGGGCAGATACGCAGTATTTT
>.|TRBV19|.|TRBJ2-5
CASRGGNQETQYF
TGTGCCAGTAGAGGGGGGAACCAAGAGACCCAGTACTTC
>once|TRBV5-1|TRBD1|TRBJ1-2
CASSSTGGINYGYTF
TGCGCCAGCAGCTCGACAGGGGGTATTAACTATGGCTACACCTTC
>.|TRBV4-1|.|TRBJ2-3
CASSRKDASTDTQYF
TGCGCCAGCAGCCGGAAAGATGCTAGCACAGATACGCAGTATTTT
>.|TRBV27|.|TRBJ2-7
CASSPLGAESSYEQYF
TGTGCCAGCAGTCCCTTAGGAGCGGAGAGCTCCTACGAGCAGTACTTC
>once|TRBV19|.|TRBJ1-3
CASAGGLGNTIYF
TGTGCCTCTGCGGGGGGGCTTGGAAACACCATATATTTT
>.|TRBV28|TRBD1|TRBJ1-2
CASSSPGQGGTNYGYTF
TGTGCCAGCAGTTCGCCGGGACAGGGAGGGACTAACTATGGCTACACCTTC
>.|TRBV6-2/TRBV6-3|TRBD1|TRBJ1-5
CASSKDRDRQPQHF
TGTGCCAGCAGCAAAGACAGGGATCGCCAGCCCCAGCATTTT
>.|TRBV5-1|TRBD1|TRBJ2-3
CASSLAGQGDQDTQYF
TGCGCCAGCAGCTTGGCGGGACAGGGGGATCAAGATACGCAGTATTTT
>.|TRBV4-3|.|TRBJ2-7
CASSQDQAGSYEQYF
TGCGCCAGCAGCCAAGATCAAGCGGGCTCCTACGAGCAGTACTTC
>.|TRBV12-3/TRBV12-4|.|TRBJ1-6
CASSSQISSPLHF
TGTGCCAGCAGTTCCCAAATTAGTTCACCCCTCCACTTT
>.|TRBV9|.|TRBJ1-1
CASSDLGEEYTEAFF
TGTGCCAGCAGCGACTTGGGGGAAGAGTACACTGAAGCTTTCTTT
>.|TRBV10-3|.|TRBJ1-4
CAIRPGEGEKLFF
TGTGCCATCAGGCCAGGGGAGGGCGAAAAACTGTTTTTT
>.|TRBV5-4|.|TRBJ2-5
CASSLVARGAGETQYF
TGTGCCAGCAGCTTGGTGGCTCGAGGGGCAGGAGAGACCCAGTACTTC
>.|TRBV4-3|.|TRBJ1-6
CASSQGTANSPLHF
TGCGCCAGCAGCCAAGGGACAGCTAATTCACCCCTCCACTTT
>.|TRBV18|TRBD2|TRBJ2-7
CASSQGTSGSYEQYF
TGTGCCAGCTCACAGGGGACTAGCGGTTCCTACGAGCAGTACTTC
>.|TRBV7-9|.|TRBJ2-2
CASSANPGTGELFF
TGTGCCAGCAGCGCCAACCCAGGGACCGGGGAGCTGTTTTTT
>.|TRBV6-2/TRBV6-3|TRBD2|TRBJ2-1
CASSSSGRTYNEQFF
TGTGCCAGCAGTTCTAGCGGGAGAACCTACAATGAGCAGTTCTTC
>once|TRBV24-1|.|TRBJ2-3
CATSAAGQSTDTQYF
TGTGCCACCAGTGCTGCGGGGCAAAGCACAGATACGCAGTATTTT
>.|TRBV27|TRBD1|TRBJ1-2
CASSSLARGPNYGYTF
TGTGCCAGCAGTTCCCTTGCCAGGGGGCCTAACTATGGCTACACCTTC
>.|TRBV28|TRBD1|TRBJ2-7
CASRGTGRLYEQYF
TGTGCCAGCAGGGGGACAGGGAGGTTGTACGAGCAGTACTTC
>.|TRBV7-2|.|TRBJ2-3
CASSSQTIPTDTQYF
TGTGCCAGCAGCTCCCAGACTATTCCCACAGATACGCAGTATTTT
>.|TRBV4-1|.|TRBJ2-1
CASSQTGQLYNEQFF
TGCGCCAGCAGTCAAACGGGACAACTCTACAATGAGCAGTTCTTC
>.|TRBV21-1|.|TRBJ1-2
CASSKRDRDRGGYTF
TGTGCCAGCAGCAAAAGAGACAGGGATCGGGGTGGCTACACCTTC
>.|TRBV6-5|.|TRBJ2-7
CASSYSDSGRTYEQYF
TGTGCCAGCAGTTACTCAGATAGCGGCAGAACCTACGAGCAGTACTTC